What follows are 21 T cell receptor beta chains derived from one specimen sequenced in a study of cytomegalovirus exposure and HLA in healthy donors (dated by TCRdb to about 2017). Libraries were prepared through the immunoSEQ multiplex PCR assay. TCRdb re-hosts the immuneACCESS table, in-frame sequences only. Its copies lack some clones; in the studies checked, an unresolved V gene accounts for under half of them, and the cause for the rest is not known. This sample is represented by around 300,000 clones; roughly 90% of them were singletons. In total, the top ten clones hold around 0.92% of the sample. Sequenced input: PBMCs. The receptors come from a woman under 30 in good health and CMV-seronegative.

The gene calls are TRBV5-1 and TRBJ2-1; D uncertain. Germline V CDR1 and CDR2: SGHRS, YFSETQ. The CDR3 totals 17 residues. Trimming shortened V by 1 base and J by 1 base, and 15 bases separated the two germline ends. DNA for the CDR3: TGCGCCAGCAGCTTGACGACTGGGTTAATTTCCTACAATGAGCAGTTCTTC. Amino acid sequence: CASSLTTGLISYNEQFF.

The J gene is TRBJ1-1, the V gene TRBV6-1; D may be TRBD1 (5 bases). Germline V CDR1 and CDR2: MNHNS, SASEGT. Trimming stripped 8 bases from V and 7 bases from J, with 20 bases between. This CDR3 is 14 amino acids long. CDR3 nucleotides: TGTGCCAGCCCCGAAGGGGCAGGAGCGGGTGAAGCTTTCTTT. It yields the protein CASPEGAGAGEAFF.

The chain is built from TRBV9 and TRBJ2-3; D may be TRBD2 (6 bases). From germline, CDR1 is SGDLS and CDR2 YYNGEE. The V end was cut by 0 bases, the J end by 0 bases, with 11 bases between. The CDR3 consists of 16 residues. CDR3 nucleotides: TGTGCCAGCAGCGTAGCCCTAGCGACTAGCACAGATACGCAGTATTTT. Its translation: CASSVALATSTDTQYF.

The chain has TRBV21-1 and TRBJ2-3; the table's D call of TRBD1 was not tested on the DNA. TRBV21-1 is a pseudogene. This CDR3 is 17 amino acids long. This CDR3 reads CASSKDRQDKSTDTQYF. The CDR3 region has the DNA TGTGCCAGCAGCAAAGATCGACAGGATAAGAGCACAGATACGCAGTATTTT.

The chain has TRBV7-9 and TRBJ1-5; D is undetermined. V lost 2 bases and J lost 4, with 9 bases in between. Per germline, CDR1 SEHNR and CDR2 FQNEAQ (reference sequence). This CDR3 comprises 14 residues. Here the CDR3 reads CASSLSGWNQPQHF. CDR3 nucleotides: TGTGCCAGCAGCTTATCCGGGTGGAATCAGCCCCAGCATTTT. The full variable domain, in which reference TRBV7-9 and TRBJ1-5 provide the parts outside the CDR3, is DTGVSQNPRHKITKRGQNVTFRCDPISEHNRLYWYRQTLGQGPEFLTYFQNEAQLEKSRLLSDRFSAERPKGSFSTLEIQRTEQGDSAMYLCASSLSGWNQPQHFGDGTRLSIL.

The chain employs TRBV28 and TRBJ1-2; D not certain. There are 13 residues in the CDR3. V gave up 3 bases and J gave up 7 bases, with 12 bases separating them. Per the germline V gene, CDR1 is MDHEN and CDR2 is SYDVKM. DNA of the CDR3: TGTGCCAGCAGTTTGTTTGGGCGGGGTGGCTACACCTTC. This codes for CASSLFGRGGYTF.

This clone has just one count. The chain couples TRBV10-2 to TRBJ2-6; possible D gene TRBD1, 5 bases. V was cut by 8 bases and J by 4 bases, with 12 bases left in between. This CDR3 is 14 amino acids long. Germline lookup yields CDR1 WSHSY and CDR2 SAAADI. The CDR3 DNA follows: TGCGCCAGCGGTCCTGGGGCAGGGGCCAACGTCCTGACTTTC. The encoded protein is CASGPGAGANVLTF.

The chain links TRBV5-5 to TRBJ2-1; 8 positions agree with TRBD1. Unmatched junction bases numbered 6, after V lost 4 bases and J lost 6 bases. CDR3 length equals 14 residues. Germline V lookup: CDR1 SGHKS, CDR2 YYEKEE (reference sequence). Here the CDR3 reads CASSIPGQVNEQFF. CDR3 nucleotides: TGTGCCAGCAGCATTCCGGGACAGGTCAATGAGCAGTTCTTC. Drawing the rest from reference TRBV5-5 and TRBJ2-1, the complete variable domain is DAGVTQSPTHLIKTRGQQVTLRCSPISGHKSVSWYQQVLGQGPQFIFQYYEKEERGRGNFPDRFSARQFPNYSSELNVNALLLGDSALYLCASSIPGQVNEQFFGPGTRLTVL.

The CDR3 sequence is CASSLETPISYEQYF. CDR3 nucleotide sequence: TGCGCCAGCAGCTTGGAGACACCAATATCCTACGAGCAGTACTTC. The V gene is TRBV5-1, the J gene TRBJ2-7; D unclear. This CDR3 is built from 15 residues. Germline CDR1 is SGHRS and CDR2 is YFSETQ. The V end lost 0 bases, the J end lost 1 base, and 11 bases lay between the germline ends.

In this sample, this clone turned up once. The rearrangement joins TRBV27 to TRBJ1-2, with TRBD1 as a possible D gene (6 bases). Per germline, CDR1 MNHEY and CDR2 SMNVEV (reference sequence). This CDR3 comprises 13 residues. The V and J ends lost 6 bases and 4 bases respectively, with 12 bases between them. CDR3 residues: CASSLDRLYGYTF. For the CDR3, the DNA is TGTGCCAGCAGCTTGGACAGACTCTATGGCTACACCTTC.

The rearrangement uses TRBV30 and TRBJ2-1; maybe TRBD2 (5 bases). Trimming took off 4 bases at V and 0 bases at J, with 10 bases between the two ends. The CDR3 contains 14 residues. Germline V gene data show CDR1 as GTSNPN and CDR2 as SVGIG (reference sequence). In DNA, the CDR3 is TGTGCCTGGAACAAAGCGGCCTCCTACAATGAGCAGTTCTTC. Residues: CAWNKAASYNEQFF. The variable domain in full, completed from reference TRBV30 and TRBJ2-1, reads SQTIHQWPATLVQPVGSPLSLECTVEGTSNPNLYWYRQAAGRGLQLLFYSVGIGQISSEVPQNLSASRPQDRQFILSSKKLLLSDSGFYLCAWNKAASYNEQFFGPGTRLTVL.

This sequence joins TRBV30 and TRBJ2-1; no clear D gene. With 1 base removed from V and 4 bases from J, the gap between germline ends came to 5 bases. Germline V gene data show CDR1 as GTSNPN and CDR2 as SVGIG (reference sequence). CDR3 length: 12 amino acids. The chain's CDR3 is CAWSGYYNEQFF. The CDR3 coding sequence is TGTGCCTGGAGTGGCTATTACAATGAGCAGTTCTTC.

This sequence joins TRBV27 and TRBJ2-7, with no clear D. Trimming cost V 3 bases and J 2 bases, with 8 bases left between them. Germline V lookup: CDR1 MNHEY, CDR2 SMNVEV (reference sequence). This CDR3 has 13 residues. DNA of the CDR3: TGTGCCAGCAGTTTTCAGAAGACCTACGAGCAGTACTTC. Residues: CASSFQKTYEQYF.

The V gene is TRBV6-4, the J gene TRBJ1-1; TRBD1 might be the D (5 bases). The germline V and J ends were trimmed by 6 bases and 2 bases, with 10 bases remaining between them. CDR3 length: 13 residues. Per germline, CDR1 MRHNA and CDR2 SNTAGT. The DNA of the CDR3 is TGTGCCAGCAGGCGGGGGGAAAACACTGAAGCTTTCTTT. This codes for CASRRGENTEAFF.

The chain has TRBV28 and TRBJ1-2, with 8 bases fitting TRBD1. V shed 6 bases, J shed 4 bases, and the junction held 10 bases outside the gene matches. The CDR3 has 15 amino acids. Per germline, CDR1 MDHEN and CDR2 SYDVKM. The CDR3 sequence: CASSLTGQATYGYTF. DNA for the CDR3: TGTGCCAGCAGCCTGACGGGACAGGCGACCTATGGCTACACCTTC.

This chain's CDR3 is CASSQYPPGVGSQPQHF. In DNA, the CDR3 is TGCGCCAGCAGCCAATACCCCCCGGGAGTGGGTAGTCAGCCCCAGCATTTT. The gene calls are TRBV4-1 and TRBJ1-5; D call uncertain. V lost 2 bases and J lost 6, with 20 bases in between. The germline V gene encodes CDR1 MGHRA and CDR2 YSYEKL. The CDR3 sequence is 17 residues long.

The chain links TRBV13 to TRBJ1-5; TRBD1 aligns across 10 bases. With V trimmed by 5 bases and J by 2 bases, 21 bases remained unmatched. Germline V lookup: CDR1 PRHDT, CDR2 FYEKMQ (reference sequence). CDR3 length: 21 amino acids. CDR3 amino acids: CASSPSWGGDRGLMGNQPQHF. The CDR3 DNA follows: TGTGCCAGCAGCCCCTCGTGGGGGGGGGACAGGGGCTTGATGGGCAATCAGCCCCAGCATTTT.

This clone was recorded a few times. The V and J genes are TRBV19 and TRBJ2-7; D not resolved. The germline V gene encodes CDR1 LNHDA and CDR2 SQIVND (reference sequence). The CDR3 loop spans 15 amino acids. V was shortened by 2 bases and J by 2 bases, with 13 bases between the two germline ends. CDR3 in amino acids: CASSILSARPYEQYF. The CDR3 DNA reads TGTGCCAGTAGTATACTCTCCGCGCGCCCCTACGAGCAGTACTTC.

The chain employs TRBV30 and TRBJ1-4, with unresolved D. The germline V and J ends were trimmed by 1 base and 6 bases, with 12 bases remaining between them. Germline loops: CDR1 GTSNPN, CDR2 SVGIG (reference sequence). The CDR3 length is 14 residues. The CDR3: CAWSERRLDEKLFF. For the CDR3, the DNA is TGTGCCTGGAGTGAAAGGAGGCTGGATGAAAAACTGTTTTTT.

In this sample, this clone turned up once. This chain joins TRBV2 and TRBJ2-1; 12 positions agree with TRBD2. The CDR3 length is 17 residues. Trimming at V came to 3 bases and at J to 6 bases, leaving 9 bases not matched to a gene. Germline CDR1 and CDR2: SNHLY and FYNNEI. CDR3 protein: CASSDPGLAGMSNEQFF. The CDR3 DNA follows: TGTGCCAGCAGTGACCCCGGACTAGCGGGAATGTCCAATGAGCAGTTCTTC.

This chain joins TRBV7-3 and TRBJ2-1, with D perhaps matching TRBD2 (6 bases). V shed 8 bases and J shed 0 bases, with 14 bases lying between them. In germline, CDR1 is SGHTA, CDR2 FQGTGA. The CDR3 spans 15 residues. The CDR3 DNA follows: TGTGCCAGCGCGGGGCTGAACGTCTCCTACAATGAGCAGTTCTTC. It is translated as CASAGLNVSYNEQFF.